This T cell receptor beta chain was identified in a study of shared T cell receptors in the human thymus. The CDR3 spans 16 residues. V gave up 6 bases and J gave up 3 bases; unmatched junction bases: 12. The V gene's germline CDR1 is MNHNS and CDR2 SASEGT. Here immunoSEQ multiplex PCR was the method, and the copy in TCRdb shows in-frame clones only, minus some. This table has roughly 700,000 clones, roughly 88% appearing once. This same sample was also part of a study on human thymus T cells. Per that study: V and J genes seemed to be used with bias in thymic and blood repertoires.

The clonotype comes from a boy in the first two years of life with a congenital heart defect. This chain connects TRBV6-1 to TRBJ1-2; 8 nucleotides match TRBD1. Sequencing was performed on thymocytes. CDR3 sequence: CASRERPQGGDYGYTF. The DNA for the CDR3 is TGTGCCAGCAGGGAAAGGCCACAGGGGGGTGACTATGGCTACACCTTC.